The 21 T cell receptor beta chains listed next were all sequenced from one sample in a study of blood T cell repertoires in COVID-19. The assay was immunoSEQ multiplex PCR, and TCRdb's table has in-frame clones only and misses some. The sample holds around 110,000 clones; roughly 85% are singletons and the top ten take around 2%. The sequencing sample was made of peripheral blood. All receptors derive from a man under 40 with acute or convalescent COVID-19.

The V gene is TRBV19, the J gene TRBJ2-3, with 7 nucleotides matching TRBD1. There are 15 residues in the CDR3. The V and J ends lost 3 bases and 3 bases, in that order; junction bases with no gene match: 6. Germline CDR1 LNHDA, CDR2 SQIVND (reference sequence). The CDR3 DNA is TGTGCCAGTAGTATGGTGCCAGGGGGAACAGATACGCAGTATTTT. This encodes CASSMVPGGTDTQYF. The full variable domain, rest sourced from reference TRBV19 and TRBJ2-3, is DGGITQSPKYLFRKEGQNVTLSCEQNLNHDAMYWYRQDPGQGLRLIYYSQIVNDFQKGDIAEGYSVSREKKESFPLTVTSAQKNPTAFYLCASSMVPGGTDTQYFGPGTRLTVL.

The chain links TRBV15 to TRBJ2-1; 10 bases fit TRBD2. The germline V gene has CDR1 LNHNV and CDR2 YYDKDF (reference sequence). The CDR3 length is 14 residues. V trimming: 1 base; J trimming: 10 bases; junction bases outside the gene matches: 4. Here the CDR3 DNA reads TGTGCCACCAGCAGAGGGCTAGCGGGAGTCGAGCAGTTCTTC. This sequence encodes CATSRGLAGVEQFF.

The CDR3 DNA sequence: TGTGCCAGCAGCTTGGTAACAGGGACGTATGGCTACACCTTC. As protein: CASSLVTGTYGYTF. The V gene is TRBV5-5, the J gene TRBJ1-2, with D possibly matching TRBD1 (6 bases). V lost 0 bases to trimming and J lost 5 bases, with 11 bases between them. Germline assignment: CDR1 SGHKS and CDR2 YYEKEE (reference sequence). The CDR3 runs to 14 residues.

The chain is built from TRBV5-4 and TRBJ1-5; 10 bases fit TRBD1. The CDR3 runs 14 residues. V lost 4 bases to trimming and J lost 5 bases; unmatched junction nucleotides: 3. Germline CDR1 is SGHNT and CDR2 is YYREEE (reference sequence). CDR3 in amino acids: CASSQDRGHQPQHF. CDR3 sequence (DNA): TGTGCCAGCAGCCAAGACAGGGGGCATCAGCCCCAGCATTTT.

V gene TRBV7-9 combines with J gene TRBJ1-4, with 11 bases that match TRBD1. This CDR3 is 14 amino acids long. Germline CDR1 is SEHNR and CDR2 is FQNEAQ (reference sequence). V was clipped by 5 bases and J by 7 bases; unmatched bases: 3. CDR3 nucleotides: TGTGCCAGCAGCCTGGGACAGGGGGGTGAAAAACTGTTTTTT. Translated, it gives CASSLGQGGEKLFF.

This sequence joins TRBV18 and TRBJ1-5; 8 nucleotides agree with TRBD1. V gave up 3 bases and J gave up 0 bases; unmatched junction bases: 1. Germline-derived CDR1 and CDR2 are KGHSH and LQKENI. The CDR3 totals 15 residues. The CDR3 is CASSPGTGSNQPQHF. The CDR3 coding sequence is TGTGCCAGCTCACCCGGGACAGGTAGCAATCAGCCCCAGCATTTT.

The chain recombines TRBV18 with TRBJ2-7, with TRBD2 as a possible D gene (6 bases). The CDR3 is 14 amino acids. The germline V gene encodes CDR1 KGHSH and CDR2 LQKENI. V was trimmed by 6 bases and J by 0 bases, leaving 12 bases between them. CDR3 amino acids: CASSGTGVSYEQYF. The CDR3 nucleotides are TGTGCCAGCTCCGGGACGGGAGTCTCCTACGAGCAGTACTTC.

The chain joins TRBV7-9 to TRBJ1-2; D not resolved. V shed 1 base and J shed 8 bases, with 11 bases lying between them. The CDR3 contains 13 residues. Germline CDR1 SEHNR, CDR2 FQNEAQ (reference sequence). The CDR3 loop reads CASSLDQGGGYTF. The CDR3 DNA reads TGTGCCAGCAGCTTAGATCAAGGCGGCGGCTACACCTTC. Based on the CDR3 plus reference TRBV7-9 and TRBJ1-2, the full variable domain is DTGVSQNPRHKITKRGQNVTFRCDPISEHNRLYWYRQTLGQGPEFLTYFQNEAQLEKSRLLSDRFSAERPKGSFSTLEIQRTEQGDSAMYLCASSLDQGGGYTFGSGTRLTVV.

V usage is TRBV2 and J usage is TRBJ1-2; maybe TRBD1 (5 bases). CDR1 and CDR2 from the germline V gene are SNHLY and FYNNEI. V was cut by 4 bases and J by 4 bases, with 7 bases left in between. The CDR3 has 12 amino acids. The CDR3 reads CASSGQTYGYTF. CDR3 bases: TGTGCCAGCAGTGGACAGACCTATGGCTACACCTTC.

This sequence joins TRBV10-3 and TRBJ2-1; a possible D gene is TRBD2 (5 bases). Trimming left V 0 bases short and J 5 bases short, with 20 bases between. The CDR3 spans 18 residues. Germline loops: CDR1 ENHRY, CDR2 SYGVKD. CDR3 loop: CAISESAVGGSEDNEQFF. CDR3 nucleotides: TGTGCCATCAGTGAGTCCGCGGTGGGCGGGTCGGAAGACAATGAGCAGTTCTTC.

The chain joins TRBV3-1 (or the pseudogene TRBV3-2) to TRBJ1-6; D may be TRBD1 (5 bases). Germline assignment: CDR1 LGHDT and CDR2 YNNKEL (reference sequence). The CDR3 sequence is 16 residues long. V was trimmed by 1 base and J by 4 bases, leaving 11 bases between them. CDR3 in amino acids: CASSQVSTGYNSPLHF. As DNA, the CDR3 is TGTGCCAGCAGCCAAGTTTCCACAGGTTATAATTCACCCCTCCACTTT.

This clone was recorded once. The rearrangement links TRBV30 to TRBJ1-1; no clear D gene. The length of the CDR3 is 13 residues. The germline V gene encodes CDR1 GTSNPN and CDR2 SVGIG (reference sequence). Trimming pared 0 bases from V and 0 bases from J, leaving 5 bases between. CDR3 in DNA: TGTGCCTGGAGTGTTGAGATGAACACTGAAGCTTTCTTT. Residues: CAWSVEMNTEAFF.

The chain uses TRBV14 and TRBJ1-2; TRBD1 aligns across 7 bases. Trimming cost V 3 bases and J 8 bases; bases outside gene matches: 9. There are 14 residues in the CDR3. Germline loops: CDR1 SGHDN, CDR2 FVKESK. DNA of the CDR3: TGTGCCAGCAGCCACCGACAGGGCGGAAGCGGCTACACCTTC. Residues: CASSHRQGGSGYTF.

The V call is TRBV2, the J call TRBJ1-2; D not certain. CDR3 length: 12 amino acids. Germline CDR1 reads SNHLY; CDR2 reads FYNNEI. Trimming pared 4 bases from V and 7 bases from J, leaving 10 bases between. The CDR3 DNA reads TGTGCCAGCAGTGGGCGGGGTCGTGGCTACACCTTC. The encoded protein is CASSGRGRGYTF.

The CDR3 region is CASSYSWRGGGEKLFF. The CDR3 DNA is TGTGCCAGCAGTTACTCGTGGAGGGGAGGAGGCGAAAAACTGTTTTTT. V gene TRBV6-5 combines with J gene TRBJ1-4; possibly TRBD1 for D (5 bases). The CDR3 extends over 16 amino acids. V lost 0 bases, J lost 8 bases, and 16 bases lay in between. The germline V gene has CDR1 MNHEY and CDR2 SVGAGI.

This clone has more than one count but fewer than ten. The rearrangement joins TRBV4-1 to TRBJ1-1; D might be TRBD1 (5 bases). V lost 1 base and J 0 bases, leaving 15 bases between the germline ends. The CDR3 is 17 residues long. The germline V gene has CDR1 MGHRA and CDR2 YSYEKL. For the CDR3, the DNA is TGCGCCAGCAGCCAAGGATGGTCGGGCAGGGTGAACACTGAAGCTTTCTTT. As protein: CASSQGWSGRVNTEAFF.

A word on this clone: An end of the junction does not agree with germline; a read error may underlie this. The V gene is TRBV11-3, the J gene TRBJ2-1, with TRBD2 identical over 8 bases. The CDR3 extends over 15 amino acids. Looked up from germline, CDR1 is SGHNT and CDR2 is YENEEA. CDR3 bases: TGTGCCAGCAGCTTAGCCGGGGGGGCCTATAATGAGCAGTTCTTC. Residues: CASSLAGGAYNEQFF.

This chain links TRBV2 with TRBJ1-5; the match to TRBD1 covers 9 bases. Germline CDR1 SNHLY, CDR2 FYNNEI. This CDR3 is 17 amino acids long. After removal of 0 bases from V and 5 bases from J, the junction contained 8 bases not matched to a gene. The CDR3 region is CASSEADRGVTYQPQHF. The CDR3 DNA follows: TGTGCCAGCAGTGAAGCGGACAGGGGAGTCACTTATCAGCCCCAGCATTTT.

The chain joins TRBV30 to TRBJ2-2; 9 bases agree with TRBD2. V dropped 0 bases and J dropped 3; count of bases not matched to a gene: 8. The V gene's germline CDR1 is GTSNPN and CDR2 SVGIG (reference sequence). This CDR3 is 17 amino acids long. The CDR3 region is CAWSVGPSGMDTGELFF. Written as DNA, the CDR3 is TGTGCCTGGAGTGTAGGGCCTAGCGGGATGGACACCGGGGAGCTGTTTTTT.

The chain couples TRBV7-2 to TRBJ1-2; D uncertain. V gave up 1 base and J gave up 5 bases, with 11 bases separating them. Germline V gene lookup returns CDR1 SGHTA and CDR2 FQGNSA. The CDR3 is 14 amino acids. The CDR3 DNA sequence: TGTGCCAGCAGCTTAGAGGCAGGTAGGTATGGCTACACCTTC. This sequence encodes CASSLEAGRYGYTF.

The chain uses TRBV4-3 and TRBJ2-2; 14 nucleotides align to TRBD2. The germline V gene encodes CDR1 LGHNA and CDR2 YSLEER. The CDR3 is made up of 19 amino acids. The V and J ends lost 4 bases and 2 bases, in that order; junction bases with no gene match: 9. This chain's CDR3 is CASSRGTSGGQSNTGELFF. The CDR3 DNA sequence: TGCGCCAGCAGCCGAGGGACTAGCGGGGGCCAGTCAAACACCGGGGAGCTGTTTTTT.